This T cell receptor (beta chain) originates from a study of T cell responses to AZD1222 COVID-19 vaccine. V was pared by 0 bases and J by 6 bases, with 10 bases between. The CDR3 contains 14 residues. The germline CDR1 and CDR2 sequences are SGHRS and YFSETQ. The data were produced by immunoSEQ multiplex PCR, yet TCRdb's version contains in-frame clones alone and is incomplete. This table has nearly 110,000 clones, around nine tenths appearing once. This TCR was sampled from an adult in good health. The rearrangement joins TRBV5-1 to TRBJ2-4; D is tentatively TRBD1 or TRBD2 (6 bases each). The input for sequencing was peripheral blood, taken on day 0 of AZD1222 vaccination. The DNA of the CDR3 is TGCGCCAGCAGCTTGGCGGGGGCCTCAAACATTCAGTACTTC. It encodes CASSLAGASNIQYF.